The source of this T cell receptor (beta chain) is a study of OX40 agonist ivuxolimab in advanced cancers. On the study more broadly: Patients received ivuxolimab, an agonistic anti-OX40 (CD134) antibody. From roughly 23 to 85 years was the age range, with a mean of around 56 years, and around 84% were male. Findings of the study overall: On average, a greater number of expanded clones characterised CD8+ T cells relative to CD4+. Several nonresponders also turned out to have low normalized T-cell clonal expansion.

Produced via immunoSEQ multiplex PCR; TCRdb's table is partial and in-frame only. The sample records over 95,000 clones, about 90% being singletons. A remark on this clone: The antigen is unknown.

Losses at the gene ends were 4 bases for V and 0 bases for J; bases not matched to a gene: 1. Germline CDR1 MDHEN, CDR2 SYDVKM. There are 14 residues in the CDR3. The input for sequencing was CD4+ or CD8+ T cells sorted from blood, taken in a trial of the OX40 agonist ivuxolimab. The receptor's source is an adult with an advanced solid tumor such as melanoma, head and neck, liver or kidney cancer. The rearrangement uses TRBV28 and TRBJ2-5; 8 nucleotides agree with TRBD1. The CDR3 loop reads CASSSGQDQETQYF. In DNA form, the CDR3 reads TGTGCCAGCAGTTCGGGACAGGACCAAGAGACCCAGTACTTC.